This TCR beta chain derives from a study of shared clonotypes between healthy human individuals. Findings and caveats of the study: Larger estimated richness was generally recorded for naive subsets relative to memory subsets.

Note on this clone: The antigen remains undetermined.

Sequencing used immunoSEQ multiplex PCR; TCRdb keeps in-frame clones, though not all of them. Here the sample spans 2 million to 2.5 million clones, nearly 97% being singletons. Trimming shortened V by 5 bases and J by 5 bases, and 16 bases separated the two germline ends. CDR1 is MDHEN and CDR2 is SYDVKM in the germline V gene. This CDR3 is built from 14 residues. The sequence was obtained from a man in his late teens or twenties in good health. The gene calls are TRBV28 and TRBJ2-7; D is possibly TRBD2 (6 bases). Source material: naive CD4+ T cells sorted from blood. Subset described: CD45RA+ positively selected. CDR3 DNA sequence: TGTGCCAGCAGTGCCACCCGACTAGAGGACGAGCAGTACTTC. Its translation: CASSATRLEDEQYF.